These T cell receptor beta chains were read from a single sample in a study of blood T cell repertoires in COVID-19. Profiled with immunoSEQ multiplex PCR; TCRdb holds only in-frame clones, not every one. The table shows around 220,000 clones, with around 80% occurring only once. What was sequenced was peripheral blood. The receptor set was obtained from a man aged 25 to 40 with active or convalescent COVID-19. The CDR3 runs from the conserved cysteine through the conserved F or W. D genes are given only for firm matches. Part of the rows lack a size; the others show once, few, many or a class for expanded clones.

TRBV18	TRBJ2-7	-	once	CASSPAMDSLEQYF	TGTGCCAGCTCACCAGCGATGGACTCCCTCGAGCAGTACTTC
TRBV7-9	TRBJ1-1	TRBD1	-	CASSPSGGFEAFF	TGTGCCAGCAGCCCGTCAGGGGGGTTTGAAGCTTTCTTT
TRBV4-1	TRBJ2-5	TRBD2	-	CASSQGPLAGVSETQYF	TGCGCCAGCAGCCAAGGTCCTCTAGCGGGAGTGTCGGAGACCCAGTACTTC
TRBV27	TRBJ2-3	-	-	CASSLGGAGTDTQYF	TGTGCCAGCAGTTTAGGGGGGGCAGGTACAGATACGCAGTATTTT
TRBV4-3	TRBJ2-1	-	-	CASSSRLAVNEQFF	TGCGCCAGCAGCTCACGCTTAGCCGTCAATGAGCAGTTCTTC
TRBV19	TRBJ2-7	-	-	CASSISGTTGGQYF	TGTGCCAGTAGTATAAGTGGGACGACCGGGGGGCAGTACTTC
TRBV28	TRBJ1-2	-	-	CASRHSGTLKHGYTF	TGTGCCAGCAGGCACTCTGGGACTTTGAAGCATGGCTACACCTTC
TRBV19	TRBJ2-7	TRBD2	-	CASSADPGLAGQYF	TGTGCCAGTAGTGCCGACCCGGGACTAGCGGGCCAGTACTTC
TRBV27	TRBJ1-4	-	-	CASRPGDLGKLFF	TGTGCCAGCAGACCTGGGGACTTGGGAAAACTGTTTTTT
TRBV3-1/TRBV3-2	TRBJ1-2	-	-	CASSQDGRGALDGYTF	TGTGCCAGCAGCCAAGACGGGAGGGGCGCATTAGATGGCTACACCTTC
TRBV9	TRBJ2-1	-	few	CASSDQVATYNEQFF	TGTGCCAGCAGCGATCAGGTAGCGACCTACAATGAGCAGTTCTTC
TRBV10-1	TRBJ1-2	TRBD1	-	CASSGPGQGYDPTF	TGCGCCAGCAGTGGACCGGGACAGGGGTATGATCCCACCTTC
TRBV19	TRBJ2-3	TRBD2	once	CASRTRGGTDTQYF	TGTGCCAGTAGGACCCGGGGGGGCACAGATACGCAGTATTTT
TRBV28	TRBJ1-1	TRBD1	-	CASRQGNEAFF	TGTGCCAGCAGACAGGGGAATGAAGCTTTCTTT
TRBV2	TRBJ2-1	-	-	CASRDSNRARGNEQFF	TGTGCCAGCAGGGACTCGAACAGGGCACGAGGGAATGAGCAGTTCTTC
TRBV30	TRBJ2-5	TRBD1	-	CAWEDKDRGRKTQYF	TGTGCCTGGGAGGATAAGGACAGGGGGCGTAAGACCCAGTACTTC
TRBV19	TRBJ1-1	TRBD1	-	CASSRLPGQLSSGTEAFF	TGTGCCAGTAGTAGGCTCCCGGGACAGTTGTCGTCGGGCACTGAAGCTTTCTTT
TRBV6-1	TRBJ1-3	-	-	CASSETGSGNTIYF	TGTGCCAGCAGTGAAACAGGCTCTGGAAACACCATATATTTT
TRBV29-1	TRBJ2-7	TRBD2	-	CSVEWEGSTSYEQYF	TGCAGCGTGGAGTGGGAGGGCTCGACCTCCTACGAGCAGTACTTC
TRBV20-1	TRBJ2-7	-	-	CSAIDSYEQYF	TGCAGTGCCATAGACAGCTACGAGCAGTACTTC
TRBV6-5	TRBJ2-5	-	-	CASSYGSSGKETQYF	TGTGCCAGCAGTTACGGATCTTCGGGGAAAGAGACCCAGTACTTC
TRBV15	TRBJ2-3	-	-	CATSRDRGDTQYF	TGTGCCACCAGCAGAGATCGGGGGGATACGCAGTATTTT